This T cell receptor (beta chain) was identified during a study of blood T cells in healthy people across ages. Study-wide results and caveats: Bulk PBMC profiling left naive and antigen-experienced comparisons inconclusive. Any changes in expanded clonotypes were possibly confounded, as donor CMV status remained unknown.

CDR3 length equals 18 residues. CDR1 is SGDLS and CDR2 is YYNGEE in the germline V gene. V lost 0 bases, J lost 1 base, and 17 bases lay in between. Comment on this clonotype: Its specificity is unknown.

Combining a sample-barcoded 5' primer with a J-beta primer mix, a second PCR ran for 7 to 11 cycles. TCRdb re-called the 5' RACE reads through MiXCR, storing one row per CDR3 protein. The sample gives roughly 800,000 distinct CDR3 sequences, about 53% of which show up once; approximately 40% is in the top ten. The material sequenced was blood. This receptor was obtained from a man aged 80 or over in good health. This sequence joins TRBV9 and TRBJ2-1, with a possible D match to TRBD1 (6 bases). The CDR3 spells CASSVAGHPASSYNEQFF. CDR3 coding DNA: TGTGCCAGCAGCGTAGCGGGACACCCGGCTAGTTCCTACAATGAGCAGTTCTTC.